A selection of T cell receptor beta chains follows, all from one sample in a study of metastatic and nonmetastatic thyroid tumors. TCRdb reprocessed the PCR reads using MiXCR. The sample yields fewer than 45,000 clones, approximately 13% seen once. The source material was blood. These receptors were taken from a female donor with papillary thyroid cancer or a benign thyroid nodule (not recorded which). Some clones in this sample may be carry-over from other donors' samples. Each CDR3 is given with its conserved first and last residue. A D gene is named only where the DNA matches it firmly. The listing skips clone size in some rows; elsewhere it reads once, few, many or a size class.

>many|TRBD1|TRBJ2-1|TRBV24-1
TGTGCCACCAGTGATTTCGACCGGACAGGGAACAATGAGCAGTTCTTC
CATSDFDRTGNNEQFF
>many|.|TRBJ2-5|TRBV19
TGTGCCAGTAGTTCAAGGGGGGAGACCCAGTACTTC
CASSSRGETQYF
>many|TRBD2|TRBJ2-1|TRBV20-1
TGCAGTGCCCGCCTGACTAGCGGGACCTACAATGAGCAGTTCTTC
CSARLTSGTYNEQFF
>.|.|TRBJ1-1|TRBV6-1
TGTGCCAACAGCTACGACAGGCCCTCAGCCTTCACTGAAGCTTTCTTT
CANSYDRPSAFTEAFF
>many|TRBD1|TRBJ2-1|TRBV20-1
TGCAGTGCTGGACAACTAAACAGGGGCGATGAGCAGTTCTTC
CSAGQLNRGDEQFF
>many|.|TRBJ1-5|TRBV6-1
TGTGCCAGCAGCTGGGCAGGAAATCAGCCCCAGCATTTT
CASSWAGNQPQHF
>medium-sized|.|TRBJ1-2|TRBV27
TGTGCCGTCGCGGAGGGCTACACCTTC
CAVAEGYTF
>.|.|TRBJ1-2|TRBV6-5
TGTGCCAGCAGTTTTGGGACACTTAACTATGGCTACACCTTC
CASSFGTLNYGYTF
>many|.|TRBJ2-3|TRBV13
TGTGCCAGCACCCTAGGGGCAGATACGCAGTATTTT
CASTLGADTQYF
>many|.|TRBJ1-2|TRBV5-4
TGTGCCAGCAGTTTGGTTCGGGGGGGAGATGGCTACACCTTC
CASSLVRGGDGYTF
>.|TRBD2|TRBJ2-3|TRBV6-2/TRBV6-3
TGTGTCACCGAAAGGGGGCAACTAGCGGGGAGCACAGATACGCAGTATTTT
CVTERGQLAGSTDTQYF
>.|.|TRBJ1-4|TRBV5-1
TGCGCCAGCAGCTTAGAGGATAATGAAAAACTGTTTTTT
CASSLEDNEKLFF
>many|TRBD2|TRBJ2-7|TRBV7-9
TGTGCCAGCAGCTCGGGACTAGTCGAGCAGTACTTC
CASSSGLVEQYF
>many|TRBD1|TRBJ1-2|TRBV30
TGTGCCTGGAGTGCGTACTCAGGGACAGGGGGCGACTATGGCTACACCTTC
CAWSAYSGTGGDYGYTF
>many|TRBD1|TRBJ2-1|TRBV7-9
TGTGCCAGCAGCACACCGAACGGACAGGGGTCAGAGCAGTTCTTC
CASSTPNGQGSEQFF
>once|.|TRBJ2-2|TRBV11-2
TGTGCCAGCAGCTTAGACACAGGGGAGCTGTTTTTT
CASSLDTGELFF
>many|TRBD1|TRBJ2-1|TRBV6-4
TGTGCCAGCAGTGCGGGACAGGGGTATGAGCAGTTCTTC
CASSAGQGYEQFF
>many|.|TRBJ2-1|TRBV11-3
TGTGCCAGCAGCCGCGGACACTTGGGGGATGAGCAGTTCTTC
CASSRGHLGDEQFF
>many|TRBD1|TRBJ1-2|TRBV29-1
TGCAGCGTTGAGTTGACAGGGGACGGGTATGGCTACACCTTC
CSVELTGDGYGYTF
>many|.|TRBJ2-2|TRBV2
TGTGCCAGCACTCAGCGTGGGTTTGACGGGGAGCTGTTTTTT
CASTQRGFDGELFF
>.|TRBD1|TRBJ2-7|TRBV19
TGTGCCAGTTGCCGGGACAGGGGGGCCTACGAGCAGTACTTC
CASCRDRGAYEQYF
>many|.|TRBJ2-2|TRBV20-1
TGCAGTGCAGACCCCAGGGGCACCGGGGAGCTGTTTTTT
CSADPRGTGELFF
>many|TRBD2|TRBJ2-2|TRBV18
TGTGCCAGCTCACCGGGACTAGTACAAGCCGGGGAGCTGTTTTTT
CASSPGLVQAGELFF
>.|.|TRBJ2-7|TRBV7-9
TGTGCCAGCAGCCTTGGGAGCACCACCTACGAGCAGTACTTC
CASSLGSTTYEQYF
>many|TRBD1|TRBJ2-2|TRBV19
TGTGCCAGTAGTAAGGGTTGGGGACAGGGGGGAGTCGGGGAGCTGTTTTTT
CASSKGWGQGGVGELFF
>many|.|TRBJ2-1|TRBV11-3
TGTGCCAGCAGCTTAGCAGGGGGGGATGAGCAGTTCTTC
CASSLAGGDEQFF
>many|.|TRBJ2-7|TRBV15
TGTGCCACCAGCAAGGGGGGCGAGCAGTACTTC
CATSKGGEQYF
>many|.|TRBJ1-6|TRBV5-1
TGCGCCAGCAGCCTTACTTACAGGGTAGATAATTCACCCCTCCACTTT
CASSLTYRVDNSPLHF
>few|.|TRBJ2-2|TRBV6-2/TRBV6-3
TGTGCCAGCAGTTACTCTCGGACCGGGGAGCTGTTTTTT
CASSYSRTGELFF
>many|.|TRBJ2-1|TRBV29-1
TGCAGCGTTGAAGAGGGAACTAGTGGATACAATGAGCAGTTCTTC
CSVEEGTSGYNEQFF
>.|.|TRBJ2-7|TRBV7-3
TGTGCCAGCAGCCACGGACAGTCCTACGAGCAGTACTTC
CASSHGQSYEQYF
>.|.|TRBJ2-1|TRBV12-3/TRBV12-4
TGTGCCAGCAGCCGACAGACTTATCAGTTCTTC
CASSRQTYQFF
>many|.|TRBJ1-2|TRBV27
TGTGCCAGCAGTTTTCGGGCGGCGGCGCGAGATGGCTACACCTTC
CASSFRAAARDGYTF
>many|TRBD2|TRBJ2-2|TRBV20-1
TGCAGTGCCCCACTAGCGGGAGGGGGCGGGGAGCTGTTTTTT
CSAPLAGGGGELFF
>many|TRBD1|TRBJ2-7|TRBV7-8
TGTGCCAGCAGCTCGGACAGGTTCTCCTACGAGCAGTACTTC
CASSSDRFSYEQYF
>many|TRBD2|TRBJ2-1|TRBV12-3/TRBV12-4
TGTGCCAGCACTTCGGGACTAGCGGGGGGCAATGAGCAGTTCTTC
CASTSGLAGGNEQFF
>few|.|TRBJ1-6|TRBV6-1
TGTGCCAGCAGCAGAAGCGATAATTCACCCCTCCACTTT
CASSRSDNSPLHF
>many|.|TRBJ1-4|TRBV7-2
TGTGCCAGCAGCTTAGGAACGGGTGAAAAACTGTTTTTT
CASSLGTGEKLFF
>.|.|TRBJ2-3|TRBV28
TGTGCCAGCAGTGGGGGGCAATGGCCCCCCACAGATACGCAGTATTTT
CASSGGQWPPTDTQYF
>few|.|TRBJ1-2|TRBV28
TGTGCCAGCCTGGACATCCCTAACTATGGCTACACCTTC
CASLDIPNYGYTF
>many|TRBD2|TRBJ2-3|TRBV9
TGTGCCAGCAGCGTAGCCCTAGCGGGAGCCACAGATACGCAGTATTTT
CASSVALAGATDTQYF
>medium-sized|.|TRBJ2-1|TRBV6-1
TGTGCCAGCAGTGATGGGGGATACAATGAGCAGTTCTTC
CASSDGGYNEQFF
>many|.|TRBJ1-1|TRBV6-6
TGTGCCAGCAGTTATCTACAGGTGGTGGCTGAAGCTTTCTTT
CASSYLQVVAEAFF
>.|TRBD1|TRBJ2-5|TRBV13
TGTGCCAGCAGCAAGGACAGGCAAGAGGCCCAGTACTTC
CASSKDRQEAQYF
>many|.|TRBJ2-3|TRBV2
TGTGCCAGCAGTGAAGCCCGGGGCCGGGATACGCAGTATTTT
CASSEARGRDTQYF
>many|.|TRBJ2-5|TRBV30
TGTGCCTGGAGTATGCGTGGGTTAAGACAAGAGACCCAGTACTTC
CAWSMRGLRQETQYF
>many|TRBD1|TRBJ1-3|TRBV6-1
TGTGCCAGCAGACCCACAGGGGGCACTGGAAACACCATATATTTT
CASRPTGGTGNTIYF
>many|TRBD1|TRBJ2-5|TRBV3-1
TGTGCCAGCAGCCAAGGGGTTCTGACAGGGGTTGAGACCCAGTACTTC
CASSQGVLTGVETQYF
>.|TRBD2|TRBJ2-1|TRBV11-1
TGTGCCAGCAGCTTAGAAGCCCTAGCGGGGGGGCGAGAGCAGTTCTTC
CASSLEALAGGREQFF
>many|.|TRBJ2-5|TRBV7-9
TGTGCCAGCAGCCGACTGGTACAAGAGACCCAGTACTTC
CASSRLVQETQYF
>.|TRBD2|TRBJ2-2|TRBV12-3/TRBV12-4
TGTGCCAGCAGTTCGGGGGGAGGGACCGGGGAGCTGTTTTTT
CASSSGGGTGELFF
>many|TRBD1|TRBJ2-3|TRBV30
TGTGCCTGGAGTCGAGGACAGGGGACAGATACGCAGTATTTT
CAWSRGQGTDTQYF
>many|.|TRBJ2-5|TRBV6-1
TGTGCCAGCAGAGACAAGGCAGTGGTGACCCAGTACTTC
CASRDKAVVTQYF